This is a list of T cell receptor beta chains from one sample in a study of T cell changes during pregnancy in multiple sclerosis. Data came from immunoSEQ multiplex PCR; TCRdb stores just in-frame clones and leaves some out. The table has around 70,000 clones, about nine tenths seen once; the top ten hold roughly 0.29%. Here the sequenced sample was CD4+ T cells from peripheral blood mononuclear cells, taken after pregnancy. The receptors originated from a female donor with multiple sclerosis, enrolled in a pregnancy study. Each CDR3 is given with its conserved first and last residue. The D gene is left open where the match is weak. Part of the rows lack a size; the others show once, few, many or a class for expanded clones.

cdr3_nt,cdr3_aa,j_call,v_call,clone_size,d_call
TGTGCCTGGAATTTAGACTATGGCTACACCTTC,CAWNLDYGYTF,TRBJ1-2,TRBV30,-,-
TGTGCCAGCAGCTTCGACAGGGGTTACACTGAAGCTTTCTTT,CASSFDRGYTEAFF,TRBJ1-1,TRBV7-9,few,TRBD1
TGCAGCGTGATAGGGGGCTACGAGCAGTACTTC,CSVIGGYEQYF,TRBJ2-7,TRBV29-1,-,-
TGCGCCAGCAGCTTGGAAGGACAGGCCTCCTATGGCTACACCTTC,CASSLEGQASYGYTF,TRBJ1-2,TRBV5-1,-,TRBD1
TGTGCCAGCAGCCCTCCCGGGACAGGGGGACTAGCGGGATCTGAGCAGTTCTTC,CASSPPGTGGLAGSEQFF,TRBJ2-1,TRBV5-4,-,TRBD2
TGTGCCAGTAGTATTCATCGGGGGGCCTCCTACGAGCAGTACTTC,CASSIHRGASYEQYF,TRBJ2-7,TRBV19,-,-
TGTGCCAGCTCACCCCAGGAGACCCAGTACTTC,CASSPQETQYF,TRBJ2-5,TRBV18,-,-
TGTGCCAGCAGCTTGGAGCCGGGATCCACAGATACGCAGTATTTT,CASSLEPGSTDTQYF,TRBJ2-3,TRBV5-4,-,-
TGTGCCAGCAGCTCCACAGGGATTAATGGCTACACCTTC,CASSSTGINGYTF,TRBJ1-2,TRBV5-6,-,-
TGTGCCAGCAGCCCCCTGGAGCCTACCCTCCAAGAGGCCCAGTACTTC,CASSPLEPTLQEAQYF,TRBJ2-5,TRBV28,-,-
TGTGCCAGCAGCCGTCGGACCCAACAGGGGAACACTGAAGCTTTCTTT,CASSRRTQQGNTEAFF,TRBJ1-1,TRBV14,-,-
TGCGCCAGCAGTCGGGGGAGCTCCTACGAGCAGTACTTC,CASSRGSSYEQYF,TRBJ2-7,TRBV5-1,-,-
TGCGCCGGCGCGACAGGGGCCACGGGGGATGCGAAAAATGAGCAGTTCTTC,CAGATGATGDAKNEQFF,TRBJ2-1,TRBV10-2,-,TRBD1
TGTGCCCGGAGTGTAAACGGCCCCCCGGGAGAGACCCAGTACTTC,CARSVNGPPGETQYF,TRBJ2-5,TRBV30,-,-
TGCAGCGTTGTAAGGGAGGATGGCTACACCTTC,CSVVREDGYTF,TRBJ1-2,TRBV29-1,-,-
TGCGCCAGCAGCCATCCCCCGGGACAGGGGTACTATGGCTACACCTTC,CASSHPPGQGYYGYTF,TRBJ1-2,TRBV4-1,-,TRBD1
TGTGCCAGCAGCAAAAGTGGTGGCGGGAGGGCCAACCGCTTTCTCTGCGAGCAGTACTTC,CASSKSGGGRANRFLCEQYF,TRBJ2-7,TRBV21-1,-,-
TGTGCCAGCAGAACGACAGGGGGCCACTACGAGCAGTACTTC,CASRTTGGHYEQYF,TRBJ2-7,TRBV28,-,TRBD1
TGTGCCAGCTCACCACGATCCAGGGACACCGGGGAGCTGTTTTTT,CASSPRSRDTGELFF,TRBJ2-2,TRBV18,-,-
TGTGCCAGCAGGTTCACAGGGTCGGATGGCTACACCTTC,CASRFTGSDGYTF,TRBJ1-2,TRBV7-2,few,-
TGTGCCAGCAGCTCGCAGCGGGAACTACAAGAGACCCAGTACTTC,CASSSQRELQETQYF,TRBJ2-5,TRBV5-4,-,TRBD2
TGTGCCAGCAGCAAATCGAGCTCCGGGACAACCGGATACGAGCAGTACTTC,CASSKSSSGTTGYEQYF,TRBJ2-7,TRBV6-9,-,-
TGTGCCAGCAGTTACTCCGGGACAGCATACAATGAGCAGTTCTTC,CASSYSGTAYNEQFF,TRBJ2-1,TRBV6-6,-,TRBD1
TGCGCCAGCATAGTGAGGGAAACTAATGAAAAACTGTTTTTT,CASIVRETNEKLFF,TRBJ1-4,TRBV5-1,-,-
TGTGCCAGTAGTATATCAGCGGGGGGGCCCCACAATGAGCAGTTCTTC,CASSISAGGPHNEQFF,TRBJ2-1,TRBV19,-,TRBD2
TGTGCCATCAGTGAGTCGGGGGGAAAGCGCAACGAGCAGTACTTC,CAISESGGKRNEQYF,TRBJ2-7,TRBV10-3,-,-
TGTGCCAGCAGCCCGCAGGGGTCGGAATCCTACAATGAGCAGTTCTTC,CASSPQGSESYNEQFF,TRBJ2-1,TRBV27,-,-
TGCGCCAGCAGCCTGGCCGGGACAGGAGGGGGCTACACCTTC,CASSLAGTGGGYTF,TRBJ1-2,TRBV5-1,-,TRBD1
TGTGCCAGCAGTGAGCTTGGAGGGAGCTCCTACGAGCAGTACTTC,CASSELGGSSYEQYF,TRBJ2-7,TRBV27,-,-
TGCAGTGCCACCACTGGCGGGGAGCTGTTTTTT,CSATTGGELFF,TRBJ2-2,TRBV20-1,-,-
TGTGCCAGCAGCTTAGGGGAGGTTGCGCAGTATTTT,CASSLGEVAQYF,TRBJ2-3,TRBV7-9,once,-
TGCGCCAGCAGCTCTAGCGGGGGGGCCACAGATACGCAGTATTTT,CASSSSGGATDTQYF,TRBJ2-3,TRBV5-1,-,TRBD2
TGTGCCAGCAGCCAGGGGGTGACTAGCGCCAGCCTCACCGGGGAGCTGTTTTTT,CASSQGVTSASLTGELFF,TRBJ2-2,TRBV14,once,TRBD2
TGTGCCAGCAGTACTTCACAGGGGACCCATTCACCCCTCCACTTT,CASSTSQGTHSPLHF,TRBJ1-6,TRBV6-5,-,TRBD1
TGTGCCAGTAGTCCCGGTGGTGGGACAGAAGCTTTCTTT,CASSPGGGTEAFF,TRBJ1-1,TRBV19,-,-
TGTGCCAGCAGCCAATATTTATTCGGGGGGGCTTTCTTT,CASSQYLFGGAFF,TRBJ1-1,TRBV16,-,-
TGTGCCAGCACGGGGGAGAGCGGGAGGTCCTACAATGAGCAGTTCTTC,CASTGESGRSYNEQFF,TRBJ2-1,TRBV9,-,TRBD2
TGTGCCAGCAGCCAAACTACAGGGCCTGGGGGTGGCTACACCTTC,CASSQTTGPGGGYTF,TRBJ1-2,TRBV14,-,-
TGTGCCAGCTCACCGAGCGGCGGGAGGGCGGGTGAGCAGTTCTTC,CASSPSGGRAGEQFF,TRBJ2-1,TRBV18,-,TRBD2
TGTGCCAGCAGCTTCGGGGGGGTCTCTGGAAACACCATATATTTT,CASSFGGVSGNTIYF,TRBJ1-3,TRBV14,-,-
TGTGCCAGTGTACAGATTCAGGGGGAGCAGTTCTTC,CASVQIQGEQFF,TRBJ2-1,TRBV6-5,-,-
TGCGCCAGCAGCCGCCCGGGGGGAGATCAGCCCCAGCATTTT,CASSRPGGDQPQHF,TRBJ1-5,TRBV4-1,-,-
TGTGCCAGTAGCGATAGGGGGCTAAGCAATCAGCCCCAGCATTTT,CASSDRGLSNQPQHF,TRBJ1-5,TRBV19,-,TRBD1
TGTGCCAGCAGCTACTCAGGGTTCTCTGGAAACACCATATATTTT,CASSYSGFSGNTIYF,TRBJ1-3,TRBV7-3,-,-
TGTGCTAGTGCCGCCAGAGACAGGGCGGGCACTGAAGCTTTCTTT,CASAARDRAGTEAFF,TRBJ1-1,TRBV12-5,-,TRBD1
TGTGCCAGCAGCTCCTCTAGCGGGAAGACCACAGATACGCAGTATTTT,CASSSSSGKTTDTQYF,TRBJ2-3,TRBV7-9,-,TRBD2
TGCGCCAGCAGCTCGCTAAGGACAGGGGCTGGAAACACCATATATTTT,CASSSLRTGAGNTIYF,TRBJ1-3,TRBV5-1,-,TRBD1
TGTGCCAGCAGCGCAACGATGGGGGGTATTCCAGATACGCAGTATTTT,CASSATMGGIPDTQYF,TRBJ2-3,TRBV7-3,-,-
TGTGCCAGCTCACCATCTTCTGGAAACACCATATATTTT,CASSPSSGNTIYF,TRBJ1-3,TRBV18,-,-
TGTGCCAGCAGCTTTGGGACAGGGATTCAGGAAAAACTGTTTTTT,CASSFGTGIQEKLFF,TRBJ1-4,TRBV11-2,medium-sized,TRBD1
TGTGCCAGCAGTGACCGGGACAGAGATAACCCTGAAGCTTTCTTT,CASSDRDRDNPEAFF,TRBJ1-1,TRBV28,-,TRBD1
TGTGCCAGCAGCTTGAGTCGGACAGCAGCTAACTATGGCTACACCTTC,CASSLSRTAANYGYTF,TRBJ1-2,TRBV7-9,-,-
TGCGCCAGTAACCAGGAAGGGGCCCCTAGCACAGATACGCAGTATTTT,CASNQEGAPSTDTQYF,TRBJ2-3,TRBV5-1,-,-
TGTGCCAGTAGTCCAGAGGACAGGGCCTACGAGCAGTACTTC,CASSPEDRAYEQYF,TRBJ2-7,TRBV19,few,TRBD1
TGTGCCAGCAGCCCCCTAGCGGGAAAAGTGGATACGCAGTATTTT,CASSPLAGKVDTQYF,TRBJ2-3,TRBV14,-,TRBD2
TGTGCCAGCAGTGACACGGACAGTATCACAGATACGCAGTATTTT,CASSDTDSITDTQYF,TRBJ2-3,TRBV6-4,-,-
TGTGCCAGCTTACAGGGTAGCACCGGGGAGCTGTTTTTT,CASLQGSTGELFF,TRBJ2-2,TRBV7-9,-,-